Below, 16 T cell receptor beta chains from the same sample are listed, as sequenced in a study of T-cell reconstitution after alpha-beta-depleted transplantation in children. This sample's TCRbeta library carried unique molecular identifier barcodes. MiXCR, applied by TCRdb to the PCR reads, yields one record per CDR3 protein. The sample carries approximately 97,000 distinct CDR3 sequences, approximately 8% recorded once. Sequenced material: PBMCs, taken before TCRalphabeta/CD19-depleted stem cell transplant. These receptors were obtained from a boy aged 2 to 9 with acute lymphoblastic leukemia, due to receive a stem cell transplant.

This clonotype has a count of ten or more. The chain uses TRBV20-1 and TRBJ2-5; 9 nucleotides align to TRBD1. The V gene's germline CDR1 is DFQATT and CDR2 SNEGSKA (reference sequence). After removal of 2 bases from V and 5 bases from J, the junction contained 9 bases not matched to a gene. The CDR3 totals 15 residues. CDR3: CSARIRDRVGETQYF. CDR3 coding DNA: TGCAGTGCTAGAATCCGGGACAGGGTAGGGGAGACCCAGTACTTC.

V gene TRBV6-1 combines with J gene TRBJ2-5; 9 nucleotides align to TRBD2. Germline V CDR1 and CDR2: MNHNS, SASEGT. V lost 8 bases and J lost 5; bases outside the gene matches: 12. This CDR3 comprises 15 residues. The DNA of the CDR3 is TGTGCCAGCTCCAAAGTGGCGGGGGGGAGGGAGACCCAGTACTTC. Translation: CASSKVAGGRETQYF.

This clonotype has a count of ten or more. This chain links TRBV2 with TRBJ2-3; D is possibly TRBD1 (6 bases). V dropped 4 bases and J dropped 6 bases, with 14 bases sitting between them. This CDR3 has 14 residues. Germline CDR1 SNHLY, CDR2 FYNNEI. This CDR3 reads CASSGGLLRDTQYF. The CDR3 DNA reads TGTGCCAGCAGTGGGGGGCTCCTTCGCGATACGCAGTATTTT.

This clonotype has more than one count but fewer than ten. The chain employs TRBV9 and TRBJ2-2; D is unclear. CDR1 is SGDLS and CDR2 is YYNGEE in the germline V gene. Trimming removed 3 bases at V and 1 base at J, with 7 bases between. The CDR3 runs 14 residues. This chain's CDR3 is CASSEIRNTGELFF. As DNA, the CDR3 is TGTGCCAGCAGCGAGATTAGGAACACCGGGGAGCTGTTTTTT.

Concerning this clonotype itself: The CDR3 does not end in the conserved phenylalanine or tryptophan, so this is likely a read error. V gene TRBV3-1 combines with J gene TRBJ2-3; TRBD2 agrees at 10 bases. CDR1 is LGHDT and CDR2 is YNNKEL in the germline V gene (reference sequence). The CDR3 loop spans 19 amino acids. The V segment lost 10 bases and the J segment 0 bases; nucleotides outside the gene matches: 19. The CDR3 is CAICLEGSGGVASTDTQYY. In DNA form, the CDR3 reads TGTGCCATCTGCTTGGAGGGAAGCGGGGGGGTCGCTAGCACAGATACGCAGTATTAT.

The sample holds a few counts of this clonotype. This chain uses TRBV7-2 with TRBJ2-3; 7 bases are shared with TRBD1. The junction had 11 bases not matched to a gene; V was cut back by 3 bases and J by 2 bases. Germline V gene data show CDR1 as SGHTA and CDR2 as FQGNSA. The CDR3 has 17 amino acids. Here the CDR3 reads CASSFRRNRGYTDTQYF. For the CDR3, the DNA is TGTGCCAGCAGCTTTAGGAGGAACAGGGGCTACACAGATACGCAGTATTTT.

This clonotype was seen only a few times. V usage is TRBV11-2 and J usage is TRBJ2-3; D is ambiguous. The CDR3 has 15 residues. V was cut by 1 base and J by 0 bases, with 8 bases left in between. Germline V gene data show CDR1 as SGHAT and CDR2 as FQNNGV. The chain's CDR3 is CASSLVGASTDTQYF. In nucleotides, the CDR3 is TGTGCCAGCAGCTTAGTCGGTGCTAGCACAGATACGCAGTATTTT.

At least ten counts were recorded for this clonotype. The chain recombines TRBV19 with TRBJ2-7; D might be TRBD1 (5 bases). Germline loops: CDR1 LNHDA, CDR2 SQIVND (reference sequence). The V gene lost 4 bases and the J gene lost 5 bases, with 9 bases spanning the gap. The CDR3 totals 12 residues. This CDR3 reads CASSTGFHEQYF. The CDR3 coding sequence is TGTGCCAGTAGTACAGGGTTCCACGAGCAGTACTTC.

This clonotype came up a few times. The V call is TRBV7-2, the J call TRBJ2-5; D might be TRBD2 (6 bases). Trimming removed 1 base from V and 2 bases from J, with 14 bases in between. This CDR3 is built from 16 residues. In germline, CDR1 is SGHTA, CDR2 FQGNSA. CDR3 residues: CASSLGEVGQQETQYF. The CDR3 DNA is TGTGCCAGCAGCTTAGGGGAGGTGGGGCAGCAAGAGACCCAGTACTTC.

This rearrangement joins TRBV12-3 or TRBV12-4 to TRBJ2-1, with 8 bases aligning to TRBD1. The CDR3 loop spans 14 amino acids. Losses at the gene ends were 8 bases for V and 4 bases for J; bases not matched to a gene: 7. CDR3 DNA: TGTGCCAGCGCCGGGACAGGATTATACAATGAGCAGTTCTTC. It is translated as CASAGTGLYNEQFF.

In its sample, this clonotype was seen many times. V and J are TRBV29-1 and TRBJ2-7; D is unresolved. V lost 2 bases and J lost 5, with 7 bases in between. This CDR3 comprises 11 residues. Germline CDR1 SQVTM, CDR2 ANQGSEA. CDR3 in DNA: TGCAGCGTTGAAAGGGCGGACGAGCAGTACTTC. Its protein product is CSVERADEQYF.

The sample holds many counts of this clonotype. The chain links TRBV5-1 to TRBJ2-1; perhaps TRBD2 as D (5 bases). The V and J ends lost 0 bases and 3 bases respectively, with 7 bases between them. Germline loops: CDR1 SGHRS, CDR2 YFSETQ. This CDR3 comprises 14 residues. As DNA, the CDR3 is TGCGCCAGCAGCTTGGACGGAGGCTACAATGAGCAGTTCTTC. It yields the protein CASSLDGGYNEQFF.

At least ten counts were recorded for this clonotype. This sequence joins TRBV20-1 and TRBJ2-7; tentatively, D is TRBD2 (6 bases). Trimming cost V 0 bases and J 3 bases, with 21 bases left between them. The CDR3 spans 17 residues. CDR1 is DFQATT and CDR2 is SNEGSKA in the germline V gene (reference sequence). The CDR3 spells CSARDGSTGTDYYEQYF. The CDR3, as DNA: TGCAGTGCTAGAGATGGTAGCACCGGGACGGACTACTACGAGCAGTACTTC.

This clonotype was observed a few times. The V and J genes are TRBV28 and TRBJ1-2; a weak D match, TRBD1 (5 bases). CDR3 size: 14 residues. Per the germline V gene, CDR1 is MDHEN and CDR2 is SYDVKM. CDR3 coding DNA: TGTACCTTCAGTTTAGAAACGAGGGACGGGAGCTACACCTTC. This sequence encodes CTFSLETRDGSYTF.

This clonotype has only a few counts. CDR3 DNA: TGCAGTGCTTTTTGGACCTACGAGCAGTACTTC. Its protein product is CSAFWTYEQYF. V usage is TRBV20-1 and J usage is TRBJ2-7; D gene uncertain. V was clipped by 5 bases and J by 2 bases, with 7 bases between them. Germline V gene lookup returns CDR1 DFQATT and CDR2 SNEGSKA (reference sequence). This CDR3 comprises 11 residues.

At least ten counts were recorded for this clonotype. The chain carries TRBV4-2 and TRBJ2-2; TRBD2 agrees at 8 bases. The CDR3 is 19 residues long. Germline CDR1 LGHNA, CDR2 YNFKEQ. Trimming removed 1 base from V and 4 bases from J; junction bases left unmatched: 14. CDR3 region: CASSQAAGRGAAGTGELFF. The CDR3, as DNA: TGTGCCAGCAGCCAAGCGGCGGGGCGGGGGGCCGCCGGCACCGGGGAGCTGTTTTTT.